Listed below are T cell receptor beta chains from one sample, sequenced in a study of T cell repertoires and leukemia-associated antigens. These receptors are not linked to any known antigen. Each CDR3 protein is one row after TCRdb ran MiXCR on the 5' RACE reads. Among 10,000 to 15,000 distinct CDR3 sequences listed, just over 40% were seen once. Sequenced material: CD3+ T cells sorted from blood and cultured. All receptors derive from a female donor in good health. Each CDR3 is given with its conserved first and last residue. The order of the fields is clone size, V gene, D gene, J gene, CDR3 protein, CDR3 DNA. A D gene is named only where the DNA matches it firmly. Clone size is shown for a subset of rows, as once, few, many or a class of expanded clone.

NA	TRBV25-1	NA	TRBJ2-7	CASSTGYDEQYF	TGTGCCAGCAGCACAGGTTACGACGAGCAGTACTTC
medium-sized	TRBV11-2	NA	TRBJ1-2	CASSLVRNRYTF	TGTGCCAGCAGCTTAGTGAGGAACCGCTACACCTTC
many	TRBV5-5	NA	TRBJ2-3	CASSWGISDTQYF	TGTGCCAGCAGCTGGGGGATTTCAGATACGCAGTATTTT
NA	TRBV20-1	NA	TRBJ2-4	CSARDGTQENIQYF	TGCAGTGCTAGAGACGGGACGCAAGAAAACATTCAGTACTTC
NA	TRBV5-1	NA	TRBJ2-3	CASSLEAGAYTDTQYF	TGCGCCAGCAGCTTGGAGGCAGGGGCGTACACAGATACGCAGTATTTT
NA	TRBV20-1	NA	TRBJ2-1	CSALSTNPNEQFF	TGCAGTGCTTTATCGACTAACCCCAATGAGCAGTTCTTC
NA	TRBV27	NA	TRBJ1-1	CTSSTNPRWVSTEAFF	TGTACCAGCAGTACAAATCCCCGGTGGGTGAGCACTGAAGCTTTCTTT
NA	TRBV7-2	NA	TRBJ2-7	CASSLDSAEQYF	TGTGCCAGCAGCTTAGATAGCGCCGAGCAGTACTTC
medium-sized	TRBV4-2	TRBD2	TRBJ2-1	CASSQEYGRAANEQFF	TGTGCCAGCAGCCAAGAATACGGGAGGGCCGCCAATGAGCAGTTCTTC
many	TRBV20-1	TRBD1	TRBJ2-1	CSATADGQGWVNEQFF	TGCAGTGCTACTGCCGACGGACAGGGTTGGGTCAATGAGCAGTTCTTC
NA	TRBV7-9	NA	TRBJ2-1	CASSFYICSAHQGFNEQFF	NA
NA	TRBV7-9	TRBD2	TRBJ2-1	CASSLASSGGSSYNEQFF	TGTGCCAGCAGCTTAGCTTCTAGCGGGGGAAGCTCCTACAATGAGCAGTTCTTC
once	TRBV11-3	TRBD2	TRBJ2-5	CASSLVTAGFQETRYF	TGTGCCAGCAGCTTAGTGACAGCGGGGTTTCAAGAGACCCGGTACTTC
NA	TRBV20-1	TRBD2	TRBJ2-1	CSALSISGISNEQFF	TGCAGTGCCTTGTCCATTAGCGGGATAAGTAATGAGCAGTTCTTC
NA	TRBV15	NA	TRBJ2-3	CATSRRTISTDTQYF	TGTGCCACCAGCAGAAGGACCATTAGCACAGATACGCAGTATTTT
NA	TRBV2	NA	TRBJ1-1	CASSDNLGGAEAFF	TGTGCCAGCAGTGATAATCTGGGAGGGGCTGAAGCTTTCTTT
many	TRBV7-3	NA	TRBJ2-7	CASSLIGSGEQYF	TGTGCCAGCAGCTTAATCGGGAGCGGGGAGCAGTACTTC
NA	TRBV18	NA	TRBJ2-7	CASSPSRSASIYEQYF	TGTGCCAGCTCACCCAGTAGGAGCGCAAGTATCTACGAGCAGTACTTC
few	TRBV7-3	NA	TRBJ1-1	CASSNSLNTEAFF	TGTGCCAGCAGCAACAGTTTGAACACTGAAGCTTTCTTT
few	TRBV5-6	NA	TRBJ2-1	CASTEEPGPEQFF	TGTGCCAGCACCGAGGAGCCGGGTCCTGAGCAGTTCTTC
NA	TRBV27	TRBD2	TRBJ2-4	CASGTSGMTKNIQYF	TGTGCCAGCGGAACTAGCGGGATGACAAAAAACATTCAGTACTTC
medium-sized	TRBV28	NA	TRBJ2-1	CASTVGGGNEQFF	TGTGCCAGCACAGTGGGAGGCGGCAATGAGCAGTTCTTC
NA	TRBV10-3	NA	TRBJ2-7	CAISESRGNDYEQYF	TGTGCCATCAGTGAGTCGAGGGGGAATGACTACGAGCAGTACTTC
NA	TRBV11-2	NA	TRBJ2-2	CASSAAGPNTGELVF	TGTGCCAGCAGCGCAGCGGGTCCGAACACTGGGGAGCTGGTTTTT
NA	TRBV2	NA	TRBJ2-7	CASSEAKAIKQYF	TGTGCCAGCAGTGAAGCGAAAGCGATTAAGCAGTACTTC
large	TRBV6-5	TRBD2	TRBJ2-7	CASLAGFEQYF	TGTGCCAGCCTAGCGGGCTTCGAGCAGTACTTC
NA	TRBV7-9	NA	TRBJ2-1	CASSPGLANSHNEQFF	TGTGCCAGCAGCCCGGGTCTAGCGAACTCCCACAATGAGCAGTTCTTC
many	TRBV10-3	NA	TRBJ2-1	CATMTGGGSYEQFF	TGTGCCACTATGACGGGTGGGGGTTCCTATGAGCAGTTCTTC
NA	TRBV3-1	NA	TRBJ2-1	CAGSRSSRGLNNEQFF	TGTGCCGGCAGCCGGAGTTCTCGCGGCCTTAACAATGAGCAGTTCTTC
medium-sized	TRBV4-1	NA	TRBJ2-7	CASSPGGDYEQYF	TGCGCCAGCAGCCCAGGTGGGGACTACGAGCAGTACTTC
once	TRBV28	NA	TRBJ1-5	CASGVPYRQPLHF	TGTGCCAGCGGGGTCCCATATAGACAGCCCCTGCATTTT
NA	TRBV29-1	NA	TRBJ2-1	CSVGGNYGHEQFF	TGCAGCGTTGGGGGTAATTATGGTCATGAGCAGTTCTTC
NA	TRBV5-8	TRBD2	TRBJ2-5	CAMRPRLAGFETQYF	TGTGCCATGAGACCCAGACTAGCGGGATTTGAGACCCAGTACTTC
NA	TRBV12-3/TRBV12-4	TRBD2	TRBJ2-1	CASSTQYLEGGPHGQFF	TGTGCCAGTAGTACCCAATATTTAGAGGGAGGGCCGCATGGGCAGTTCTTC
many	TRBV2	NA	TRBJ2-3	CASSGPFTDTQYF	TGTGCCAGCAGTGGACCTTTCACAGATACGCAGTATTTT
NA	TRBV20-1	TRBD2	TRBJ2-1	CSARDSQRGSYNEQFF	TGCAGTGCTAGAGATTCCCAGCGGGGCTCCTACAATGAGCAGTTCTTC
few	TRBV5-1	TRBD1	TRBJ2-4	CASSSRTGGYIQYF	TGCGCCAGCAGCTCTCGGACAGGGGGCTACATTCAGTACTTC
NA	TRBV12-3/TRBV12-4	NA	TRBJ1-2	CASRHIGHGYTF	TGTGCCAGCAGACATATAGGACACGGCTACACCTTC
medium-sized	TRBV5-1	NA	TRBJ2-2	CASRSDTNTGELFF	TGCGCCAGCAGATCGGACACGAACACCGGGGAGCTGTTTTTT
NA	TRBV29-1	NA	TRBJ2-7	CSASIRGVSYEQYF	TGCAGCGCCTCAATTAGGGGGGTATCCTACGAGCAGTACTTC
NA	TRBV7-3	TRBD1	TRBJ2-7	CASSSYTRQGYEQYF	TGTGCCAGCAGCTCCTACACCCGACAGGGCTACGAGCAGTACTTC
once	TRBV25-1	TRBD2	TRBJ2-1	CASSEWGTSGRFDEQFF	TGTGCCAGCAGTGAATGGGGGACTAGCGGGAGGTTCGATGAGCAGTTCTTC
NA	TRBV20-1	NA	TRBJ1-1	CSAWGGATEAFF	TGCAGTGCTTGGGGCGGGGCCACTGAAGCTTTCTTT
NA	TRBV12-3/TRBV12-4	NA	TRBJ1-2	CASSLSSNYGYAF	TGTGCCAGCAGTTTAAGCAGTAACTATGGCTACGCCTTC
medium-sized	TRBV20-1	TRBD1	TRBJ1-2	CSARHTGGRYGYTF	TGCAGTGCTAGACACACAGGGGGCCGCTATGGCTACACCTTC
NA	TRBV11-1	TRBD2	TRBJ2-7	CATLPGVAGAYEQYF	TGTGCTACACTCCCGGGGGTAGCGGGGGCTTACGAGCAGTACTTC
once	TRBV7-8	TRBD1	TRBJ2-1	CASRSRGQSWEQFF	TGTGCCAGCAGAAGCAGGGGGCAGAGTTGGGAGCAGTTCTTC
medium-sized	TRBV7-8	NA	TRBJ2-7	CASSLLGGEGEQYF	TGTGCCAGCAGCTTATTAGGTGGTGAGGGCGAGCAGTACTTC
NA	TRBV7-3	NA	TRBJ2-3	CASSLTGDSTDTQYF	TGTGCCAGCAGCTTAACGGGGGACTCCACAGATACGCAGTATTTT
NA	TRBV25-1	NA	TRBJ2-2	CASTNRANTGELFF	TGTGCCAGTACAAACAGGGCGAACACCGGGGAGCTGTTTTTT
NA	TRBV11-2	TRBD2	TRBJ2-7	CASSFPVSGNACEQYF	TGTGCCAGCAGCTTTCCAGTCAGCGGGAACGCCTGCGAGCAGTACTTC
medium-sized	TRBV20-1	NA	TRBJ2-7	CSARLVPGDVNEQYF	TGCAGTGCTCGTCTAGTCCCAGGGGATGTCAACGAGCAGTACTTC